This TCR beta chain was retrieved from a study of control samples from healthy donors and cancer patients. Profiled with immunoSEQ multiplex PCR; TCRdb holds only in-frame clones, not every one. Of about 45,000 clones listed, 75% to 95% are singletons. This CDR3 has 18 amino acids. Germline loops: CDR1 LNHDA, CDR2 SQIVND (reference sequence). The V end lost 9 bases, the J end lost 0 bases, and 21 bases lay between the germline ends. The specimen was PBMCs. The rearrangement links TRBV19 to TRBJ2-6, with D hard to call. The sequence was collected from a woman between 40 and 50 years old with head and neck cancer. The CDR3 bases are TGTGCCAGAAAACGTCCCGTGCAGGCCCACTCTGGGGCCAACGTCCTGACTTTC. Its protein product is CARKRPVQAHSGANVLTF.